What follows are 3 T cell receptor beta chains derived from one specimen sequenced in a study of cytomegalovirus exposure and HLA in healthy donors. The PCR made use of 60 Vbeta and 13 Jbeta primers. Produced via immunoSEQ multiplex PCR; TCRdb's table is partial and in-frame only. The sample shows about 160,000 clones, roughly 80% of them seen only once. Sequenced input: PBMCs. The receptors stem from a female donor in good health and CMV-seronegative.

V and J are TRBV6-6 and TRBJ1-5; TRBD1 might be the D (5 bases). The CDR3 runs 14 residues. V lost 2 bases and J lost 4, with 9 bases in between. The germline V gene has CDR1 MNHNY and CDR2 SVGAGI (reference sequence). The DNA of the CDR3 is TGTGCCAGCAGTTACCAGGGAATGAATCAGCCCCAGCATTTT. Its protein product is CASSYQGMNQPQHF.

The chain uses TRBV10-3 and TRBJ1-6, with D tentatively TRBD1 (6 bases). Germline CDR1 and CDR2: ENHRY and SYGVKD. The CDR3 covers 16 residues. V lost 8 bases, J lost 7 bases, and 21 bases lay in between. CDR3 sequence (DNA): TGTGCCATCTCAGACCCCCAACAGGGCAGGAATTCACCCCTCCACTTT. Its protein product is CAISDPQQGRNSPLHF.

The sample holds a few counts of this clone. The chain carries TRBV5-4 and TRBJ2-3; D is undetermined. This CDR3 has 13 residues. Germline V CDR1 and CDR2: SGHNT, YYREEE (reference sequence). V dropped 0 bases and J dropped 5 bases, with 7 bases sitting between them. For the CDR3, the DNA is TGTGCCAGCAGCTTGGGGCACGTAGATACGCAGTATTTT. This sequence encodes CASSLGHVDTQYF.